Following are 23 T cell receptor beta chains from one sample sequenced in a study of cytomegalovirus exposure and HLA in healthy donors. PCR was performed using 60 Vbeta and 13 Jbeta primers. Sequencing used immunoSEQ multiplex PCR; TCRdb keeps in-frame clones, though not all of them. Here the sample spans some 140,000 clones, 80% being singletons. Sequencing input: PBMCs. Every receptor here comes from a woman between 40 and 55 years old in good health and CMV-seropositive.

The V gene is TRBV5-1, the J gene TRBJ2-5, with D perhaps TRBD1 (6 bases). Trimming took off 4 bases at V and 1 base at J, with 11 bases between the two ends. Germline V CDR1 and CDR2: SGHRS, YFSETQ. This CDR3 comprises 14 residues. CDR3 in amino acids: CASSAQGGQETQYF. CDR3 DNA sequence: TGCGCCAGCAGCGCACAGGGTGGCCAAGAGACCCAGTACTTC.

The rearrangement uses TRBV25-1 and TRBJ2-1, with 12 bases that match TRBD2. CDR3 length: 18 amino acids. In germline, CDR1 is MGHDK, CDR2 SYGVNS. V shed 4 bases and J 3 bases; nucleotides not matched to a gene: 10. This CDR3 is CASSGVTSGSPHYNEQFF. CDR3 in DNA: TGTGCCAGCAGTGGTGTGACTAGCGGGAGTCCTCACTACAATGAGCAGTTCTTC.

This clone was counted a single time. V is TRBV28 and J is TRBJ1-1; D ambiguous. V was pared by 10 bases and J by 10 bases, with 13 bases between. CDR3 length equals 10 residues. In germline, CDR1 is MDHEN, CDR2 SYDVKM. Here the CDR3 reads CATSYSRAFF. The DNA of the CDR3 is TGTGCCACCTCATACAGTCGAGCTTTCTTT. The full variable domain, in which reference TRBV28 and TRBJ1-1 provide the parts outside the CDR3, is DVKVTQSSRYLVKRTGEKVFLECVQDMDHENMFWYRQDPGLGLRLIYFSYDVKMKEKGDIPEGYSVSREKKERFSLILESASTNQTSMYLCATSYSRAFFGQGTRLTVV.

The rearrangement joins TRBV2 to TRBJ2-7, with D perhaps matching TRBD2 (6 bases). The V end lost 6 bases, the J end lost 9 bases, and 21 bases lay between the germline ends. CDR1 and CDR2 (germline): SNHLY, FYNNEI. The CDR3 length is 14 residues. In DNA form, the CDR3 reads TGTGCCAGCAGCGCCCGACTAGTCAACGACGCGCAGTACTTC. Translating gives CASSARLVNDAQYF.

The chain's CDR3 is CASSSGRGTEAFF. The CDR3 coding sequence is TGTGCCAGCAGTAGCGGCAGGGGCACTGAAGCTTTCTTT. This chain uses TRBV6-6 with TRBJ1-1, with D tentatively TRBD1 (6 bases). This CDR3 region has 13 residues. CDR1 and CDR2 (germline): MNHNY, SVGAGI (reference sequence). The V and J ends lost 5 bases and 4 bases respectively, with 11 bases between them.

This clone was found many times. The gene calls are TRBV5-1 and TRBJ1-5, with D perhaps TRBD1 (5 bases). Trimming removed 0 bases from V and 7 bases from J, with 14 bases in between. This CDR3 comprises 15 residues. Germline V gene lookup returns CDR1 SGHRS and CDR2 YFSETQ. The CDR3 loop reads CASSLEAGMRQPQHF. The CDR3 DNA is TGCGCCAGCAGCTTGGAAGCAGGGATGAGACAGCCCCAGCATTTT.

This clone was observed once. The chain joins TRBV2 to TRBJ2-5, with D perhaps TRBD2 (5 bases). This CDR3 contains 12 residues. V lost 3 bases, J lost 5 bases, and 7 bases lay in between. CDR1 is SNHLY, CDR2 FYNNEI, per germline. Here the CDR3 reads CASSDSGETQYF. The CDR3 nucleotides read TGTGCCAGCAGTGATTCGGGGGAGACCCAGTACTTC.

V gene TRBV4-2 combines with J gene TRBJ2-2; D unclear. This CDR3 is built from 13 residues. Germline lookup yields CDR1 LGHNA and CDR2 YNFKEQ. The V and J ends lost 0 bases and 6 bases respectively, with 5 bases between them. The CDR3 DNA is TGTGCCAGCAGCCAAGATCTTTCCGGGGAGCTGTTTTTT. Amino acids: CASSQDLSGELFF.

This chain uses TRBV5-1 with TRBJ2-3; D perhaps matches TRBD2 (5 bases). CDR1 and CDR2 from the germline V gene are SGHRS and YFSETQ. The CDR3 covers 16 residues. V gave up 0 bases and J gave up 3 bases, with 14 bases separating them. CDR3 DNA: TGCGCCAGCAGCTTGGGGCGGGCAGGTTGGACAGATACGCAGTATTTT. It is translated as CASSLGRAGWTDTQYF.

The chain combines TRBV9 with TRBJ2-5; the match to TRBD2 covers 8 bases. CDR3 length equals 15 residues. Trimming removed 4 bases from V and 4 bases from J; junction bases left unmatched: 9. Per germline, CDR1 SGDLS and CDR2 YYNGEE. Written as DNA, the CDR3 is TGTGCCAGCAGCCCCGACCCGGGAGGGACAGAGACCCAGTACTTC. Translating gives CASSPDPGGTETQYF.

In this sample, this clone is medium-sized (0.01 to 0.1%). The CDR3, as DNA: TGTGCCAGCAGCTTGGCCTTCGGGACTAGCACCTACGAGCAGTACTTC. This sequence encodes CASSLAFGTSTYEQYF. The chain joins TRBV5-4 to TRBJ2-7; 9 bases agree with TRBD2. Trimming cost V 0 bases and J 2 bases; bases outside gene matches: 6. CDR1 is SGHNT and CDR2 is YYREEE in the germline V gene (reference sequence). The CDR3 is 16 amino acids.

This chain joins TRBV9 and TRBJ2-5; TRBD2 matches at 8 bases. Germline CDR1 reads SGDLS; CDR2 reads YYNGEE. Trimming took 0 bases from V and 5 from J; bases not matched to a gene: 6. The CDR3 has 15 amino acids. The CDR3, as DNA: TGTGCCAGCAGCGTAGGGTCCCCGGGAGGGGAGACCCAGTACTTC. The encoded protein is CASSVGSPGGETQYF.

The V and J genes are TRBV2 and TRBJ2-2; D remains unclear. V was pared by 5 bases and J by 1 base, with 8 bases between. The CDR3 spans 14 residues. Germline CDR1 is SNHLY and CDR2 is FYNNEI. The CDR3 region is CASSPPVNTGELFF. DNA of the CDR3: TGTGCCAGCAGTCCCCCGGTGAACACCGGGGAGCTGTTTTTT. Full variable domain (outside the CDR3, taken from reference TRBV2 and TRBJ2-2): EPEVTQTPSHQVTQMGQEVILRCVPISNHLYFYWYRQILGQKVEFLVSFYNNEISEKSEIFDDQFSVERPDGSNFTLKIRSTKLEDSAMYFCASSPPVNTGELFFGEGSRLTVL.

This clone was recorded once. The V gene is TRBV30, the J gene TRBJ1-3, with TRBD1 matching 8 bases. Germline loops: CDR1 GTSNPN, CDR2 SVGIG (reference sequence). The V gene end was trimmed by 5 bases and the J gene end by 0 bases; junction bases not matched to a gene: 6. This CDR3 has 15 residues. The CDR3 region is CAWLSTGGSGNTIYF. CDR3 in DNA: TGTGCCTGGCTATCCACAGGGGGCTCTGGAAACACCATATATTTT. Full variable domain (rest looked up from reference TRBV30 and TRBJ1-3): SQTIHQWPATLVQPVGSPLSLECTVEGTSNPNLYWYRQAAGRGLQLLFYSVGIGQISSEVPQNLSASRPQDRQFILSSKKLLLSDSGFYLCAWLSTGGSGNTIYFGEGSWLTVV.

The chain employs TRBV6-5 and TRBJ1-1, with 11 nucleotides matching TRBD1. This CDR3 has 14 residues. V was clipped by 6 bases and J by 2 bases; unmatched bases: 2. CDR1 is MNHEY and CDR2 is SVGAGI in the germline V gene. The CDR3 bases are TGTGCCAGCAGGGACAGGGGGCGAAACACTGAAGCTTTCTTT. Protein: CASRDRGRNTEAFF.

The gene calls are TRBV11-3 and TRBJ2-3; no definite D call. V lost 4 bases and J 0 bases, leaving 5 bases between the germline ends. The CDR3 has 13 amino acids. The germline V gene has CDR1 SGHNT and CDR2 YENEEA. The CDR3 DNA reads TGTGCCAGCAGCTCACTTAGCACAGATACGCAGTATTTT. Translation: CASSSLSTDTQYF.

The chain is built from TRBV29-1 and TRBJ2-7; 11 nucleotides match TRBD1. Trimming took 3 bases from V and 3 from J; bases not matched to a gene: 4. The CDR3 consists of 14 residues. Germline assignment: CDR1 SQVTM and CDR2 ANQGSEA. CDR3 loop: CSVDGTGGIYEQYF. The CDR3 coding sequence is TGCAGCGTTGACGGGACAGGGGGAATCTACGAGCAGTACTTC.

The chain couples TRBV4-1 to TRBJ1-5, with a possible D match to TRBD1 (6 bases). Germline CDR1 and CDR2: MGHRA and YSYEKL. This CDR3 contains 17 residues. The V gene lost 1 base and the J gene lost 4 bases, with 17 bases spanning the gap. The CDR3 coding sequence is TGCGCCAGCAGCCAAGGTAATCCGGGACACCCTAATCAGCCCCAGCATTTT. Protein product: CASSQGNPGHPNQPQHF.

This clone came up a few times. The rearrangement links TRBV5-4 to TRBJ1-2, with D maybe TRBD1 (6 bases). V lost 4 bases and J lost 5, with 18 bases in between. Germline CDR1 reads SGHNT; CDR2 reads YYREEE (reference sequence). This CDR3 contains 15 residues. CDR3 in amino acids: CASSPGQKRGYGYTF. In DNA, the CDR3 is TGTGCCAGCAGCCCCGGACAAAAAAGGGGGTATGGCTACACCTTC.

J is TRBJ2-5 and V is TRBV28; tentatively, D is TRBD2 (5 bases). Germline V CDR1 and CDR2: MDHEN, SYDVKM. V was shortened by 7 bases and J by 0 bases, with 12 bases between the two germline ends. There are 14 residues in the CDR3. This CDR3 reads CASKRGSHQETQYF. CDR3 DNA sequence: TGTGCCAGCAAACGAGGGAGCCACCAAGAGACCCAGTACTTC.

The rearrangement uses TRBV11-2 and TRBJ2-1, with a weak D call TRBD2 (6 bases). Germline CDR1 is SGHAT and CDR2 is FQNNGV. V lost 0 bases and J lost 1, with 10 bases in between. This CDR3 contains 16 residues. Written as DNA, the CDR3 is TGTGCCAGCAGCTTAGACGGGAGAAGTTCCTACAATGAGCAGTTCTTC. Amino acid sequence: CASSLDGRSSYNEQFF.

This clone was observed a handful of times. This chain connects TRBV28 to TRBJ1-5; 7 bases map to TRBD1. V shed 6 bases and J 0 bases; nucleotides not matched to a gene: 11. Germline values: CDR1 MDHEN, CDR2 SYDVKM. The CDR3 runs to 17 residues. The CDR3 sequence is CASRAPGQPYSNQPQHF. As DNA, the CDR3 is TGTGCCAGCAGGGCGCCGGGACAGCCGTATAGCAATCAGCCCCAGCATTTT.

This clone has more than one count but fewer than ten. The chain carries TRBV15 and TRBJ2-7; the match to TRBD1 covers 10 bases. The J segment lost 3 bases and the V segment lost 1 base, leaving 9 bases of the junction unmatched. This CDR3 has 17 amino acids. Germline V gives CDR1 LNHNV, CDR2 YYDKDF (reference sequence). CDR3 region: CATSRGPSDRGLYEQYF. The CDR3 DNA reads as TGTGCCACCAGCAGAGGACCGTCTGACAGGGGGCTCTACGAGCAGTACTTC.